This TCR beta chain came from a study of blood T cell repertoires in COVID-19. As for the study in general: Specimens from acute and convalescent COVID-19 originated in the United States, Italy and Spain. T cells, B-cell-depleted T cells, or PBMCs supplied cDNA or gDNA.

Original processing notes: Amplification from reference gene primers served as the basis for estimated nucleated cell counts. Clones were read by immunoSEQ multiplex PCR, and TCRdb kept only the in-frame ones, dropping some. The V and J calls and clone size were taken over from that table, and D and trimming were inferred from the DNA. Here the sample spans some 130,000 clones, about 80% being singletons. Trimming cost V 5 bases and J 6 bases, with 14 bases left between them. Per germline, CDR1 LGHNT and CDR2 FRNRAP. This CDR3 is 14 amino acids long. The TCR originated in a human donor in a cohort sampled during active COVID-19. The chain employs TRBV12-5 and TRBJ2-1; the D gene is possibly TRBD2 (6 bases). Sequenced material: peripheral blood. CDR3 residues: CASGPSTSPNEQFF. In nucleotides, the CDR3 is TGTGCTAGTGGTCCTTCGACTAGTCCCAATGAGCAGTTCTTC.